This passage covers 19 T cell receptor beta chains from one sample sequenced in a study of blood T cell repertoires in COVID-19. Sequencing was performed with immunoSEQ multiplex PCR; in TCRdb, only in-frame clones are kept and a portion is missing. The top ten hold less than 25% of the sample, which has about 180,000 clones, 86% seen once. The sample taken for sequencing was peripheral blood. These TCRs come from a man between 65 and 79 years old with active or convalescent COVID-19.

V and J are TRBV4-1 and TRBJ2-7, with D unresolved. The CDR3 is made up of 12 amino acids. V was shortened by 0 bases and J by 5 bases, with 5 bases between the two germline ends. Germline CDR1 and CDR2: MGHRA and YSYEKL. This chain's CDR3 is CASSQDGHEQYF. DNA of the CDR3: TGCGCCAGCAGCCAAGATGGCCACGAGCAGTACTTC.

The chain links TRBV6-2 or TRBV6-3 to TRBJ1-5; D not certain. Trimming left V 4 bases short and J 0 bases short, with 10 bases between. This CDR3 region has 15 residues. CDR1 is MNHEY, CDR2 SVGEGT, per germline. This CDR3 reads CASSLEGYSNQPQHF. CDR3 DNA: TGTGCCAGCAGTTTGGAGGGATATAGCAATCAGCCCCAGCATTTT.

J is TRBJ2-7 and V is TRBV7-9; D uncertain. This CDR3 comprises 13 residues. The germline gives CDR1 SEHNR, CDR2 FQNEAQ (reference sequence). Trimming cost V 5 bases and J 2 bases, with 10 bases left between them. The CDR3 sequence is CASSQTLTYEQYF. CDR3 bases: TGTGCCAGCAGCCAGACACTTACCTACGAGCAGTACTTC.

This clone was counted only a few times. This chain links TRBV6-6 with TRBJ2-1; D call uncertain. The V gene lost 6 bases and the J gene lost 12 bases, with 15 bases spanning the gap. This CDR3 contains 12 residues. Looked up from germline, CDR1 is MNHNY and CDR2 is SVGAGI (reference sequence). CDR3: CASSRRSYGQFF. The DNA of the CDR3 is TGTGCCAGCAGCCGTAGGAGTTATGGGCAGTTCTTC.

The gene calls are TRBV18 and TRBJ1-3; D may be TRBD1 (5 bases). The length of the CDR3 is 16 residues. The germline CDR1 and CDR2 sequences are KGHSH and LQKENI. V lost 2 bases to trimming and J lost 0 bases, with 11 bases between them. CDR3 amino acids: CASSPDQGYSGNTIYF. Written as DNA, the CDR3 is TGTGCCAGCTCACCAGACCAGGGATACTCTGGAAACACCATATATTTT.

The chain couples TRBV7-2 to TRBJ1-4; D gene ambiguous. In germline, CDR1 is SGHTA, CDR2 FQGNSA. This CDR3 is built from 14 residues. Trimming removed 2 bases at V and 3 bases at J, with 7 bases between. CDR3 bases: TGTGCCAGCAGCTTACGGTTTGCTAATGAAAAACTGTTTTTT. This translates into CASSLRFANEKLFF.

The rearrangement uses TRBV9 and TRBJ2-3; TRBD1 matches 8 bases. The germline V gene has CDR1 SGDLS and CDR2 YYNGEE. V lost 0 bases, J lost 5 bases, and 5 bases stayed unmatched. The CDR3 is 15 amino acids. In DNA form, the CDR3 reads TGTGCCAGCAGCGTAGCGGGACAGGCAGAAGATACGCAGTATTTT. Its protein is CASSVAGQAEDTQYF. Full variable domain (rest looked up from reference TRBV9 and TRBJ2-3): DSGVTQTPKHLITATGQRVTLRCSPRSGDLSVYWYQQSLDQGLQFLIQYYNGEERAKGNILERFSAQQFPDLHSELNLSSLELGDSALYFCASSVAGQAEDTQYFGPGTRLTVL.

The CDR3 here is CASGLESQGEQYF. The CDR3 DNA is TGTGCTAGTGGTTTGGAGTCCCAGGGCGAGCAGTACTTC. This chain uses TRBV12-5 with TRBJ2-7; D perhaps matches TRBD1 (5 bases). This CDR3 has 13 amino acids. Per the germline V gene, CDR1 is LGHNT and CDR2 is FRNRAP. Trimming removed 1 base at V and 6 bases at J, with 10 bases between.

This sequence joins TRBV27 and TRBJ1-1, with a weak D call TRBD1 (6 bases). In germline, CDR1 is MNHEY, CDR2 SMNVEV (reference sequence). The CDR3 spans 14 residues. V was trimmed by 6 bases and J by 6 bases, leaving 17 bases between them. CDR3 bases: TGTGCCAGCAGCTCATGGGGGCGTTTGGCTGAAGCTTTCTTT. Its protein product is CASSSWGRLAEAFF.

There are a few counts of this clone. The chain employs TRBV4-3 and TRBJ2-7; 9 bases line up with TRBD1. CDR1 LGHNA and CDR2 YSLEER come from the germline V gene. The trim removed 1 base at V and 4 bases at J, leaving 8 bases unmatched. This CDR3 comprises 16 residues. The CDR3, as DNA: TGCGCCAGCAGCCAAGCGATTGGACAGGGGTTTTACGAGCAGTACTTC. This sequence encodes CASSQAIGQGFYEQYF.

This rearrangement joins TRBV5-5 to TRBJ2-7; 7 positions agree with TRBD2. The CDR3 is 16 residues long. Germline trimming cut 4 bases from V and 3 bases from J; bases unmatched to any gene: 13. CDR1 is SGHKS and CDR2 is YYEKEE in the germline V gene (reference sequence). CDR3 nucleotides: TGTGCCAGCAGCGGGCACAGTATTCCGGGGGGCTACGAGCAGTACTTC. It translates to CASSGHSIPGGYEQYF.

V is TRBV7-2 and J is TRBJ2-2; possibly TRBD2 for D (6 bases). The germline CDR1 and CDR2 sequences are SGHTA and FQGNSA. CDR3 length: 15 amino acids. Trimming removed 8 bases from V and 2 bases from J, with 15 bases in between. CDR3 region: CASSRDFPNTGELFF. In nucleotides, the CDR3 is TGTGCCAGCTCCCGGGACTTCCCAAACACCGGGGAGCTGTTTTTT.

This clone was detected only once. This chain uses TRBV3-1 (or the pseudogene TRBV3-2) with TRBJ1-6; possibly TRBD1 for D (6 bases). CDR1 and CDR2 (germline): LGHDT, YNNKEL (reference sequence). The V gene lost 4 bases and the J gene lost 10 bases, with 14 bases spanning the gap. The CDR3 spans 14 residues. The CDR3 coding sequence is TGTGCCAGCAGCCTACAGGGTAATGGCTCACCCCTCCACTTT. Protein sequence: CASSLQGNGSPLHF.

The chain recombines TRBV10-3 with TRBJ2-7, with TRBD1 matching over 8 bases. Trimming at V came to 3 bases and at J to 1 base, leaving 8 bases not matched to a gene. The CDR3 extends over 16 amino acids. From germline, CDR1 is ENHRY and CDR2 SYGVKD. DNA for the CDR3: TGTGCCATCAGTGACCCCGGACAGGGACGATCCTACGAGCAGTACTTC. Residues: CAISDPGQGRSYEQYF.

The chain combines TRBV24-1 with TRBJ1-5, with TRBD1 as a possible D gene (6 bases). The germline gives CDR1 KGHDR, CDR2 SFDVKD. This CDR3 has 15 amino acids. V was cut by 3 bases and J by 1 base, with 9 bases left in between. The CDR3 DNA follows: TGTGCCACCAGTGATAAGGGACAAAGCAATCAGCCCCAGCATTTT. Protein: CATSDKGQSNQPQHF.

The CDR3 reads CASSPGAEQYF. The CDR3 coding sequence is TGTGCCAGCAGCCCCGGAGCCGAGCAGTACTTC. The chain uses TRBV7-2 and TRBJ2-7, with D hard to call. CDR3 length equals 11 residues. Trimming cost V 5 bases and J 6 bases, with 8 bases left between them. Germline loops: CDR1 SGHTA, CDR2 FQGNSA.

The chain carries TRBV15 and TRBJ1-6, with 8 bases that match TRBD1. This CDR3 has 16 residues. Germline assignment: CDR1 LNHNV and CDR2 YYDKDF (reference sequence). Trimming at V came to 1 base and at J to 9 bases, leaving 8 bases not matched to a gene. The CDR3 sequence is CATSRGEPGGSSPLHF. The CDR3 DNA is TGTGCCACCAGCAGAGGGGAGCCAGGGGGCAGTTCACCCCTCCACTTT.

This chain links TRBV2 with TRBJ2-1; 7 bases match TRBD2. The CDR3 has 15 residues. Germline V CDR1 and CDR2: SNHLY, FYNNEI. The V and J ends lost 3 bases and 4 bases, in that order; junction bases with no gene match: 6. CDR3 nucleotides: TGTGCCAGCAGTGAGAGCGGGATAGCGTACAATGAGCAGTTCTTC. Its translation is CASSESGIAYNEQFF.

The genes are TRBV5-1 and TRBJ2-7; 12 bases match TRBD2. CDR3 length: 17 residues. In germline, CDR1 is SGHRS, CDR2 YFSETQ. Germline trimming cut 2 bases from V and 0 bases from J; bases unmatched to any gene: 6. CDR3 in DNA: TGCGCCAGCAGCTTAGGACTAGCGGGGTCCTTCTCCTACGAGCAGTACTTC. This encodes CASSLGLAGSFSYEQYF.